These 13 T cell receptor beta chains were all obtained from the same sample, sequenced in a study of neurological immune-mediated disorders. TCRdb reprocessed the 5' RACE reads with MiXCR, giving one entry per CDR3 protein. The top ten clones hold approximately 2% of a sample with about 30,000 distinct CDR3 sequences, 5.5% to 6% of them seen once. The source material was CD4+ T cells from blood. The receptors originated from a woman aged 50 to 65 in good health.

This clonotype showed up many times. This chain links TRBV4-3 with TRBJ1-4; no clear D. The CDR3 runs to 13 residues. Trimming took 1 base from V and 13 from J, leaving 13 bases between them. CDR1 LGHNA and CDR2 YSLEER come from the germline V gene. The CDR3 is CASSQVPFIGLFF. CDR3 nucleotide sequence: TGCGCCAGCAGCCAAGTTCCCTTTATAGGACTGTTTTTT.

The V and J genes are TRBV10-1 and TRBJ2-1, with D perhaps TRBD2 (5 bases). CDR1 and CDR2 from the germline V gene are WNHNN and SYGVQD (reference sequence). This CDR3 has 13 amino acids. The germline V and J ends were trimmed by 9 bases and 9 bases, with 18 bases remaining between them. The CDR3 loop is CASTNRGVGEQFF. The CDR3 DNA reads TGCGCCAGTACCAACCGGGGAGTCGGTGAGCAGTTCTTC.

In its sample, this clonotype was seen many times. The chain uses TRBV11-2 and TRBJ2-1; D is uncertain. The ends were cut back, 7 bases at V and 0 bases at J, with 10 bases in the middle. The CDR3 runs to 14 residues. Germline V gene lookup returns CDR1 SGHAT and CDR2 FQNNGV. The DNA of the CDR3 is TGTGCCAGCAAAATTGGGGACTCCTACAATGAGCAGTTCTTC. Amino acid sequence: CASKIGDSYNEQFF.

This clonotype was counted at least ten times. CDR3 protein: CASSLVPQAQGNQPQHF. The CDR3 DNA reads as TGCGCCAGCAGCTTGGTCCCACAGGCCCAAGGCAATCAGCCCCAGCATTTT. V usage is TRBV5-1 and J usage is TRBJ1-5; a weak D match, TRBD1 (5 bases). Trimming pared 0 bases from V and 2 bases from J, leaving 15 bases between. The CDR3 contains 17 residues. Looked up from germline, CDR1 is SGHRS and CDR2 is YFSETQ.

This clonotype has ten or more counts. The chain couples TRBV5-6 to TRBJ1-2; no reliable D call. V gave up 0 bases and J gave up 0 bases, with 9 bases separating them. CDR3 length: 15 amino acids. CDR1 and CDR2 from the germline V gene are SGHDT and YYEEEE. CDR3 protein: CASSLEGPTNYGYTF. DNA of the CDR3: TGTGCCAGCAGCTTGGAAGGACCCACTAACTATGGCTACACCTTC.

This clonotype was seen many times. The DNA of the CDR3 is TGCGCCAGCAGCTCCGGGACATATCGCTCACCCCTCCACTTT. This gives the protein CASSSGTYRSPLHF. This chain connects TRBV5-1 to TRBJ1-6; possibly TRBD1 for D (6 bases). This CDR3 has 14 residues. V was shortened by 3 bases and J by 10 bases, with 14 bases between the two germline ends. The germline V gene encodes CDR1 SGHRS and CDR2 YFSETQ.

The sample holds many counts of this clonotype. The chain joins TRBV7-8 to TRBJ2-1; D uncertain. Trimming shortened V by 1 base and J by 8 bases, and 9 bases separated the two germline ends. Germline CDR1 reads SGHVS; CDR2 reads FQNEAQ. This CDR3 has 13 amino acids. The CDR3 DNA reads TGTGCCAGCAGCTTAGATCTTGAGGATGAGCAGTTCTTC. Its protein is CASSLDLEDEQFF.

This clonotype was counted many times. The chain combines TRBV29-1 with TRBJ2-5, with 8 bases identical to TRBD2. The CDR3 runs to 14 residues. Germline loops: CDR1 SQVTM, CDR2 ANQGSEA. The V and J ends lost 8 bases and 2 bases, in that order; junction bases with no gene match: 10. The CDR3 DNA reads as TGCAGCACTGAGGGAGCGGGAGTTCAAGAGACCCAGTACTTC. Encoded protein: CSTEGAGVQETQYF.

Many counts were recorded for this clonotype. The rearrangement uses TRBV10-3 and TRBJ2-7; D may be TRBD2 (5 bases). Trimming cost V 5 bases and J 3 bases, with 14 bases left between them. The CDR3 runs to 14 residues. Germline V CDR1 and CDR2: ENHRY, SYGVKD. The CDR3 protein is CAISPSAANYEQYF. CDR3 in DNA: TGTGCCATCAGTCCCTCAGCGGCGAACTACGAGCAGTACTTC.

In its sample, this clonotype was seen many times. This chain uses TRBV11-2 with TRBJ1-4; 8 nucleotides align to TRBD1. Germline CDR1 reads SGHAT; CDR2 reads FQNNGV. J gave up 4 bases and V 5 bases, and 6 bases lay outside the gene matches. The CDR3 consists of 15 residues. The DNA of the CDR3 is TGTGCCAGCAGCCCCCGGACAGGGAATAATGAAAAACTGTTTTTT. This codes for CASSPRTGNNEKLFF.

This clonotype was seen at least ten times. This chain connects TRBV20-1 to TRBJ2-2, with TRBD2 matching over 7 bases. In germline, CDR1 is DFQATT, CDR2 SNEGSKA (reference sequence). Germline trimming cut 1 base from V and 3 bases from J; bases unmatched to any gene: 5. The CDR3 is 15 residues long. The CDR3 coding sequence is TGCAGTGCTAGAGCTCGACTAGCTCACACCGGGGAGCTGTTTTTT. Its protein product is CSARARLAHTGELFF.

Ten or more counts support this clonotype. The chain couples TRBV7-2 to TRBJ2-3; TRBD2 might be the D (6 bases). The V gene lost 1 base and the J gene lost 4 bases, with 12 bases spanning the gap. This CDR3 comprises 15 residues. Germline values: CDR1 SGHTA, CDR2 FQGNSA. The CDR3 here is CASSLDSGVADTQYF. The CDR3 DNA sequence: TGTGCCAGCAGCTTAGATTCGGGAGTGGCAGATACGCAGTATTTT.

Many counts were recorded for this clonotype. V usage is TRBV7-3 and J usage is TRBJ2-5; D perhaps matches TRBD2 (6 bases). The germline gives CDR1 SGHTA, CDR2 FQGTGA. Between the trimmed V and J ends, which lost 3 bases and 2 bases, there was a span of 7 bases. The CDR3 totals 13 residues. CDR3 residues: CASSLEGQETQYF. The CDR3 DNA follows: TGTGCCAGCAGCTTGGAGGGACAAGAGACCCAGTACTTC. The variable domain in full, completed from reference TRBV7-3 and TRBJ2-5, reads GAGVSQTPSNKVTEKGKYVELRCDPISGHTALYWYRQSLGQGPEFLIYFQGTGAADDSGLPNDRFFAVRPEGSVSTLKIQRTERGDSAVYLCASSLEGQETQYFGPGTRLLVL.